The 12 T cell receptor beta chains below all came from one sample that was sequenced in a study of cytomegalovirus exposure and HLA in healthy donors. The PCR was carried out with 60 Vbeta primers and 13 Jbeta primers. Profiling relied on immunoSEQ multiplex PCR, and the TCRdb table lists in-frame clones only, not all of them. The sample comprises about 130,000 clones, about four fifths of which are singletons, and around 4.8% rests with the top ten. The sample taken for sequencing was PBMCs. These receptors came from a man aged 25 to 40 in good health.

The chain joins TRBV5-4 to TRBJ2-7; TRBD2 aligns across 7 bases. This CDR3 comprises 15 residues. CDR1 and CDR2 from the germline V gene are SGHNT and YYREEE (reference sequence). V lost 3 bases, J lost 0 bases, and 6 bases stayed unmatched. The CDR3 DNA reads TGTGCCAGCAGCTGGGGGGGACCGAGCTCCTACGAGCAGTACTTC. Translation gives CASSWGGPSSYEQYF.

The chain is built from TRBV28 and TRBJ1-1; TRBD1 agrees at 7 bases. Trimming at V came to 2 bases and at J to 5 bases, leaving 5 bases not matched to a gene. The CDR3 sequence is 14 residues long. Germline V CDR1 and CDR2: MDHEN, SYDVKM. The CDR3 coding sequence is TGTGCCAGCAGTTTACGGGTCAGGGGGACTGAAGCTTTCTTT. Residues: CASSLRVRGTEAFF.

J is TRBJ1-1 and V is TRBV6-6; tentatively, D is TRBD1 (5 bases). The V gene lost 6 bases and the J gene lost 2 bases, with 19 bases spanning the gap. This CDR3 has 16 amino acids. The germline CDR1 and CDR2 sequences are MNHNY and SVGAGI (reference sequence). The CDR3 DNA reads as TGTGCCAGCAGCCCCGGGGGTGTAGGGGCTAACACTGAAGCTTTCTTT. The encoded protein is CASSPGGVGANTEAFF.

In nucleotides, the CDR3 is TGCGCCAGCAGACCCGGCCCGGTAGCCTGGGAGCTGTTTTTT. Translating it yields CASRPGPVAWELFF. The gene calls are TRBV10-1 and TRBJ2-2; D call uncertain. From germline, CDR1 is WNHNN and CDR2 SYGVQD (reference sequence). Trimming removed 6 bases at V and 9 bases at J, with 17 bases between. There are 14 residues in the CDR3.

The CDR3 reads CASSPGSYEQYF. As DNA, the CDR3 is TGTGCCAGCAGCCCGGGGTCCTACGAGCAGTACTTC. The J gene is TRBJ2-7, the V gene TRBV7-8; a possible D gene is TRBD2 (5 bases). Germline CDR1 and CDR2: SGHVS and FQNEAQ. The V end lost 5 bases, the J end lost 1 base, and 6 bases lay between the germline ends. The CDR3 covers 12 residues.

The V call is TRBV5-5, the J call TRBJ1-5; no clear D gene. Germline V gene lookup returns CDR1 SGHKS and CDR2 YYEKEE (reference sequence). The CDR3 loop spans 13 amino acids. Trimming removed 2 bases at V and 8 bases at J, with 11 bases between. CDR3 DNA sequence: TGTGCCAGCAGCTTATCCCCGGGGAAGCCCCAGCATTTT. The encoded protein is CASSLSPGKPQHF.

The chain combines TRBV12-5 with TRBJ1-2; 7 nucleotides match TRBD1. J lost 4 bases, V lost 1 base, and 9 bases had no gene match. Germline V CDR1 and CDR2: LGHNT, FRNRAP. There are 16 residues in the CDR3. The chain's CDR3 is CASGLAGTALRYGYTF. The CDR3, as DNA: TGTGCTAGTGGTTTGGCCGGGACAGCTCTTCGCTATGGCTACACCTTC.

The chain has TRBV28 and TRBJ2-7; 7 nucleotides match TRBD2. This CDR3 has 15 residues. CDR1 is MDHEN and CDR2 is SYDVKM in the germline V gene. After removal of 3 bases from V and 0 bases from J, the junction contained 5 bases not matched to a gene. CDR3 sequence: CASSFRGDASYEQYF. CDR3 coding DNA: TGTGCCAGCAGTTTTCGGGGGGACGCCTCCTACGAGCAGTACTTC.

The chain carries TRBV27 and TRBJ2-1, with 11 bases lining up with TRBD2. The germline CDR1 and CDR2 sequences are MNHEY and SMNVEV (reference sequence). Losses at the gene ends were 5 bases for V and 9 bases for J; bases not matched to a gene: 6. The length of the CDR3 is 14 residues. The CDR3 DNA follows: TGTGCCAGCAGTGAACTAGCGGGAGAGCTTGAGCAGTTCTTC. It encodes CASSELAGELEQFF.

This clone is a singleton in its sample. This chain uses TRBV2 with TRBJ2-5, with TRBD1 matching over 7 bases. The V gene's germline CDR1 is SNHLY and CDR2 FYNNEI. CDR3 length equals 14 residues. Trimming cost V 6 bases and J 6 bases; bases outside gene matches: 10. The DNA for the CDR3 is TGTGCCAGCAGCTCCCAGACAGGGCCAAAGACCCAGTACTTC. Translated, it gives CASSSQTGPKTQYF. Full variable domain (missing parts from reference TRBV2 and TRBJ2-5): EPEVTQTPSHQVTQMGQEVILRCVPISNHLYFYWYRQILGQKVEFLVSFYNNEISEKSEIFDDQFSVERPDGSNFTLKIRSTKLEDSAMYFCASSSQTGPKTQYFGPGTRLLVL.

This chain links TRBV19 with TRBJ2-1, with a tentative D call TRBD2 (5 bases). CDR1 and CDR2 (germline): LNHDA, SQIVND (reference sequence). V was trimmed by 3 bases and J by 15 bases, leaving 12 bases between them. This CDR3 is 11 amino acids long. The CDR3 DNA reads as TGTGCCAGTAGTATGGGGAGTCATCCGTTCTTC. This translates into CASSMGSHPFF.

This clone was observed a single time. The chain uses TRBV7-3 and TRBJ2-1; 9 nucleotides match TRBD2. CDR3 size: 15 residues. Per the germline V gene, CDR1 is SGHTA and CDR2 is FQGTGA. V trimming: 4 bases; J trimming: 7 bases; junction bases outside the gene matches: 8. CDR3 region: CASSSVAGVLNEQFF. As DNA, the CDR3 is TGTGCCAGCAGCTCCGTAGCGGGAGTTTTGAATGAGCAGTTCTTC.